This T cell receptor beta chain originates from a study of blood T cell repertoires in COVID-19. About the research overall: The United States, Italy and Spain supplied acute and convalescent COVID-19 samples. T cells, B-cell-depleted T cells, or PBMCs provided the cDNA or gDNA that served as material.

Methods used by the authors: Nucleated cell number was recorded as an estimate derived from reference gene primer amplification. TCRdb keeps only in-frame clones here, not all; method: immunoSEQ multiplex PCR. V and J calls and clone size are as listed in that table; D and trimming were resolved from the DNA. The data show some 120,000 clones, over 75% seen once. There are 15 residues in the CDR3. Per germline, CDR1 MDHEN and CDR2 SYDVKM. J gave up 5 bases and V 7 bases, and 11 bases lay outside the gene matches. Sequences were obtained from peripheral blood. The sequence was obtained from a man in his 70s with active or convalescent COVID-19. The chain is built from TRBV28 and TRBJ1-2; 9 nucleotides align to TRBD1. CDR3 DNA sequence: TGTGCCAGCACCCTTGGGACAGGGATTCTTTATGGCTACACCTTC. This gives the protein CASTLGTGILYGYTF.